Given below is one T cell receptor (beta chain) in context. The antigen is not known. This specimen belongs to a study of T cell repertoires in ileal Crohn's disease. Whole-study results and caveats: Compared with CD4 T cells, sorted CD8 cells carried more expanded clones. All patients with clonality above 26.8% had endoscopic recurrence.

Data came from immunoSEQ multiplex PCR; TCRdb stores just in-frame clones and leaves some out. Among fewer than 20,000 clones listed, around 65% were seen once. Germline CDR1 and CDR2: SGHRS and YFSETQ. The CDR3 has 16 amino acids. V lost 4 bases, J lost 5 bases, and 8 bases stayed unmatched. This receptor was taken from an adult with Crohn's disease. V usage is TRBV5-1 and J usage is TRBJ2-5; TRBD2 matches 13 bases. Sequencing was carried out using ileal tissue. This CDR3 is CASSPTSGGARETQYF. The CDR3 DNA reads TGCGCCAGCAGCCCTACTAGCGGGGGGGCCCGCGAGACCCAGTACTTC.